These T cell receptor beta chains were read from a single sample in a study of blood T cell repertoires in COVID-19. The data were produced by immunoSEQ multiplex PCR, yet TCRdb's version contains in-frame clones alone and is incomplete. The sample consists of some 200,000 clones, about 86% of them appearing once. Source material: peripheral blood. The receptors here all came from a man aged 30 to 45 with active or convalescent COVID-19. Both conserved end residues are part of each CDR3. The order of the fields is clone size, V gene, J gene, D gene, CDR3 protein, CDR3 DNA. The D gene is left open where the match is weak. Clone size is not always given. Where it is, it says once, few, many or a class for expanded clones.

abundance: NA; v_gene: TRBV11-2; j_gene: TRBJ2-3; d_gene: NA; CDR3aa: CASSLEAVTDTQYF; CDR3nt: TGTGCCAGCAGCTTAGAGGCAGTCACAGATACGCAGTATTTT
abundance: NA; v_gene: TRBV10-2; j_gene: TRBJ2-1; d_gene: TRBD2; CDR3aa: CASSDGLAGIYEQFF; CDR3nt: TGCGCCAGCAGTGATGGACTAGCGGGGATCTATGAGCAGTTCTTC
abundance: NA; v_gene: TRBV18; j_gene: TRBJ2-3; d_gene: TRBD2; CDR3aa: CASSSGLAGKNTQYF; CDR3nt: TGTGCCAGCTCATCGGGACTAGCGGGGAAGAATACGCAGTATTTT
abundance: once; v_gene: TRBV6-5; j_gene: TRBJ1-6; d_gene: TRBD1; CDR3aa: CASKKQGYNSPLHF; CDR3nt: TGTGCCAGCAAAAAACAGGGGTATAATTCACCCCTCCACTTT
abundance: NA; v_gene: TRBV5-1; j_gene: TRBJ2-5; d_gene: TRBD1; CDR3aa: CASSLARQGAGETQYF; CDR3nt: TGCGCCAGCAGCTTAGCCAGACAGGGGGCGGGAGAGACCCAGTACTTC
abundance: NA; v_gene: TRBV14; j_gene: TRBJ2-7; d_gene: NA; CDR3aa: CASSQLGGQYF; CDR3nt: TGTGCCAGCAGCCAGCTAGGGGGGCAGTACTTC
abundance: few; v_gene: TRBV25-1; j_gene: TRBJ1-5; d_gene: NA; CDR3aa: CASSTGSSNQPQHF; CDR3nt: TGTGCCAGCAGTACGGGGTCGAGCAATCAGCCCCAGCATTTT
abundance: NA; v_gene: TRBV7-6; j_gene: TRBJ2-3; d_gene: NA; CDR3aa: CASSLPATTSTDTQYF; CDR3nt: TGTGCCAGCAGCTTACCCGCAACCACTAGCACAGATACGCAGTATTTT
abundance: NA; v_gene: TRBV7-9; j_gene: TRBJ1-5; d_gene: TRBD1; CDR3aa: CASSLGSGGRQPQHF; CDR3nt: TGTGCCAGCAGCTTAGGGTCAGGGGGGCGCCAGCCCCAGCATTTT
abundance: NA; v_gene: TRBV19; j_gene: TRBJ1-1; d_gene: NA; CDR3aa: CASRSTGMVEAFF; CDR3nt: TGTGCCAGTAGATCTACAGGGATGGTGGAAGCTTTCTTT
abundance: NA; v_gene: TRBV19; j_gene: TRBJ1-2; d_gene: TRBD1; CDR3aa: CASSQGQGDYGYTF; CDR3nt: TGTGCCAGTAGTCAAGGACAGGGGGACTATGGCTACACCTTC
abundance: once; v_gene: TRBV13; j_gene: TRBJ1-4; d_gene: TRBD1; CDR3aa: CASSYRGSNEKLFF; CDR3nt: TGTGCCAGCAGTTACAGGGGATCTAATGAAAAACTGTTTTTT
abundance: NA; v_gene: TRBV7-9; j_gene: TRBJ1-1; d_gene: NA; CDR3aa: CASSLGSQGNAEAFF; CDR3nt: TGTGCCAGCAGCTTAGGTTCACAGGGAAATGCTGAAGCTTTCTTT
abundance: NA; v_gene: TRBV3-1/TRBV3-2; j_gene: TRBJ1-6; d_gene: TRBD1; CDR3aa: CASSQSGQRTGGVHF; CDR3nt: TGTGCCAGCAGCCAGTCGGGACAGCGCACAGGTGGGGTCCACTTT
abundance: NA; v_gene: TRBV7-8; j_gene: TRBJ1-2; d_gene: NA; CDR3aa: CASSAIIGGDGYTF; CDR3nt: TGTGCCAGCAGCGCAATCATAGGGGGGGATGGCTACACCTTC
abundance: NA; v_gene: TRBV2; j_gene: TRBJ1-3; d_gene: NA; CDR3aa: CASTQYGSSGNTIYF; CDR3nt: TGTGCCAGCACTCAATATGGCAGCTCTGGAAACACCATATATTTT
abundance: NA; v_gene: TRBV6-2/TRBV6-3; j_gene: TRBJ2-2; d_gene: TRBD2; CDR3aa: CASSGGLPNTGELFF; CDR3nt: TGTGCCAGCAGTGGGGGACTACCGAACACCGGGGAGCTGTTTTTT
abundance: NA; v_gene: TRBV27; j_gene: TRBJ1-3; d_gene: NA; CDR3aa: CASSSSGQTFSGNTIYF; CDR3nt: TGTGCCAGCAGTAGCAGTGGACAGACCTTCTCTGGAAACACCATATATTTT
abundance: NA; v_gene: TRBV5-6; j_gene: TRBJ2-6; d_gene: NA; CDR3aa: CASSLARGAGANVLTF; CDR3nt: TGTGCCAGCAGCTTGGCCAGGGGAGCTGGGGCCAACGTCCTGACTTTC
abundance: NA; v_gene: TRBV7-9; j_gene: TRBJ2-1; d_gene: TRBD2; CDR3aa: CASSPLAGINEQFF; CDR3nt: TGTGCCAGCAGCCCACTAGCGGGAATCAATGAGCAGTTCTTC
abundance: NA; v_gene: TRBV5-4; j_gene: TRBJ1-3; d_gene: NA; CDR3aa: CASSYGQSFNSGNTIYF; CDR3nt: TGTGCCAGCAGCTACGGACAGTCATTCAACTCTGGAAACACCATATATTTT
abundance: NA; v_gene: TRBV6-1; j_gene: TRBJ1-1; d_gene: NA; CDR3aa: CASSGGNRVMNTEAFF; CDR3nt: TGTGCCAGCAGTGGGGGAAACAGGGTCATGAACACTGAAGCTTTCTTT
abundance: NA; v_gene: TRBV28; j_gene: TRBJ1-1; d_gene: NA; CDR3aa: CASSLYPRGNEAFF; CDR3nt: TGTGCCAGCAGTTTATATCCGCGAGGAAATGAAGCTTTCTTT
abundance: NA; v_gene: TRBV4-2; j_gene: TRBJ2-2; d_gene: TRBD2; CDR3aa: CASSQETGGKTGELFF; CDR3nt: TGTGCCAGCAGCCAAGAAACGGGAGGTAAAACCGGGGAGCTGTTTTTT
abundance: NA; v_gene: TRBV7-3; j_gene: TRBJ2-3; d_gene: TRBD2; CDR3aa: CASSLRLAGADTQYF; CDR3nt: TGTGCCAGCAGCTTACGGCTAGCGGGGGCGGATACGCAGTATTTT
abundance: NA; v_gene: TRBV5-1; j_gene: TRBJ1-5; d_gene: NA; CDR3aa: CASRLSGEGGNQPQHF; CDR3nt: TGCGCCAGCAGGTTGAGCGGGGAGGGTGGCAATCAGCCCCAGCATTTT
abundance: NA; v_gene: TRBV12-3/TRBV12-4; j_gene: TRBJ2-1; d_gene: NA; CDR3aa: CASSLVTGNEQFF; CDR3nt: TGTGCCAGCAGCTTAGTCACGGGCAATGAGCAGTTCTTC
abundance: NA; v_gene: TRBV6-5; j_gene: TRBJ2-2; d_gene: TRBD1; CDR3aa: CASKYRGRSTGELFF; CDR3nt: TGTGCCAGCAAGTACAGGGGGCGATCCACCGGGGAGCTGTTTTTT
abundance: NA; v_gene: TRBV15; j_gene: TRBJ1-2; d_gene: NA; CDR3aa: CATSRDKGQGGSHGYTF; CDR3nt: TGTGCCACCAGCAGAGATAAGGGTCAGGGTGGCTCCCATGGCTACACCTTC
abundance: NA; v_gene: TRBV6-5; j_gene: TRBJ2-5; d_gene: TRBD1; CDR3aa: CASSPGTGRETQYF; CDR3nt: TGTGCCAGCAGTCCCGGGACAGGGAGAGAGACCCAGTACTTC
abundance: NA; v_gene: TRBV14; j_gene: TRBJ1-1; d_gene: NA; CDR3aa: CASSQRGQKAFF; CDR3nt: TGTGCCAGCAGCCAACGTGGACAGAAAGCTTTCTTT
abundance: NA; v_gene: TRBV27; j_gene: TRBJ1-5; d_gene: TRBD1; CDR3aa: CASTSTEGTGFNQPQHF; CDR3nt: TGTGCCAGCACTTCTACTGAGGGGACAGGATTCAATCAGCCCCAGCATTTT
abundance: NA; v_gene: TRBV6-5; j_gene: TRBJ2-1; d_gene: TRBD1; CDR3aa: CASSYSQGDREFF; CDR3nt: TGTGCCAGCAGTTACTCGCAAGGGGACAGAGAGTTCTTC
abundance: NA; v_gene: TRBV12-3/TRBV12-4; j_gene: TRBJ1-1; d_gene: NA; CDR3aa: CASSDHDRSEAFF; CDR3nt: TGTGCCAGCAGTGACCACGACAGGTCTGAAGCTTTCTTT
abundance: few; v_gene: TRBV29-1; j_gene: TRBJ1-2; d_gene: NA; CDR3aa: CSVEGSRADAYGYTF; CDR3nt: TGCAGCGTTGAAGGGTCCAGGGCCGATGCCTATGGCTACACCTTC
abundance: NA; v_gene: TRBV29-1; j_gene: TRBJ1-4; d_gene: NA; CDR3aa: CSVEVGGAGEKLFF; CDR3nt: TGCAGCGTTGAAGTTGGGGGGGCCGGGGAAAAACTGTTTTTT
abundance: NA; v_gene: TRBV3-1/TRBV3-2; j_gene: TRBJ1-2; d_gene: NA; CDR3aa: CASSQSGSGYTF; CDR3nt: TGTGCCAGCAGCCAATCGGGGAGTGGCTACACCTTC
abundance: once; v_gene: TRBV6-2/TRBV6-3; j_gene: TRBJ2-2; d_gene: NA; CDR3aa: CASSHREIRELFF; CDR3nt: TGTGCCAGCAGTCACAGGGAGATCCGGGAGCTGTTTTTT
abundance: NA; v_gene: TRBV6-1; j_gene: TRBJ2-7; d_gene: TRBD2; CDR3aa: CASSETETSGYYEQYF; CDR3nt: TGTGCCAGCAGTGAAACAGAGACTAGCGGCTACTACGAGCAGTACTTC
abundance: NA; v_gene: TRBV28; j_gene: TRBJ1-1; d_gene: TRBD1; CDR3aa: CASSPGQGHTEAFF; CDR3nt: TGTGCCAGCAGTCCTGGACAGGGTCACACTGAAGCTTTCTTT
abundance: NA; v_gene: TRBV4-1; j_gene: TRBJ1-2; d_gene: NA; CDR3aa: CASSQAGYTFEADYGYTF; CDR3nt: TGCGCCAGCAGCCAAGCGGGTTATACCTTTGAAGCAGACTATGGCTACACCTTC
abundance: NA; v_gene: TRBV19; j_gene: TRBJ1-5; d_gene: NA; CDR3aa: CASRDFSNQPQHF; CDR3nt: TGTGCCAGTAGAGACTTTAGCAATCAGCCCCAGCATTTT
abundance: NA; v_gene: TRBV11-2; j_gene: TRBJ1-3; d_gene: NA; CDR3aa: CASSLVRPVSGNTIYF; CDR3nt: TGTGCCAGCAGCTTAGTCAGGCCTGTGTCTGGAAACACCATATATTTT
abundance: NA; v_gene: TRBV19; j_gene: TRBJ1-4; d_gene: TRBD1; CDR3aa: CASSMDGTGGNEKLFF; CDR3nt: TGTGCCAGTAGTATGGACGGGACAGGGGGTAATGAAAAACTGTTTTTT
abundance: NA; v_gene: TRBV4-1; j_gene: TRBJ1-1; d_gene: NA; CDR3aa: CASSHLKAGSMNTEAFF; CDR3nt: TGCGCCAGCAGCCATCTAAAGGCAGGAAGCATGAACACTGAAGCTTTCTTT
abundance: NA; v_gene: TRBV10-3; j_gene: TRBJ1-1; d_gene: NA; CDR3aa: CAISESEEEAFF; CDR3nt: TGTGCCATCAGTGAGTCCGAGGAGGAAGCTTTCTTT
abundance: NA; v_gene: TRBV6-4; j_gene: TRBJ1-3; d_gene: NA; CDR3aa: CASSDSPGLAGNTIYF; CDR3nt: TGTGCCAGCAGTGACTCGCCAGGGCTTGCTGGAAACACCATATATTTT
abundance: once; v_gene: TRBV3-1/TRBV3-2; j_gene: TRBJ1-6; d_gene: NA; CDR3aa: CASSHAGTARPLHF; CDR3nt: TGTGCCAGCAGCCACGCCGGGACTGCACGACCCCTCCACTTT
abundance: NA; v_gene: TRBV25-1; j_gene: TRBJ2-4; d_gene: NA; CDR3aa: CASSGAGTNIQYF; CDR3nt: TGTGCCAGCAGTGGGGCCGGGACTAACATTCAGTACTTC
abundance: NA; v_gene: TRBV5-1; j_gene: TRBJ1-5; d_gene: NA; CDR3aa: CASSSSSGPNQPQHF; CDR3nt: TGCGCCAGCAGCTCGAGCTCAGGGCCCAATCAGCCCCAGCATTTT